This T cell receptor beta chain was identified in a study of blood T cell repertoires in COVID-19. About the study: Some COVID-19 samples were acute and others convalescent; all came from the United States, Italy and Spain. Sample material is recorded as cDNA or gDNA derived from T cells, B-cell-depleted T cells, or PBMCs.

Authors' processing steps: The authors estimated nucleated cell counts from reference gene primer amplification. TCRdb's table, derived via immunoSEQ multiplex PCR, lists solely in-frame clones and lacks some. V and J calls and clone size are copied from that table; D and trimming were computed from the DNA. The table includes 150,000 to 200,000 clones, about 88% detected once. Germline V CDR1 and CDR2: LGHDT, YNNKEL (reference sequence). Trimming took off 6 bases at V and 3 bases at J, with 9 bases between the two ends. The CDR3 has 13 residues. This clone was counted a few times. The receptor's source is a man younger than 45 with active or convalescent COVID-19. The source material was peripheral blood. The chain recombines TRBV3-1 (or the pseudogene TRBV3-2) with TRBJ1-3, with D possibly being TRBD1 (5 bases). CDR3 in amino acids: CASSRTLGNTIYF. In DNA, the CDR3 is TGTGCCAGCAGTAGGACACTTGGAAACACCATATATTTT.